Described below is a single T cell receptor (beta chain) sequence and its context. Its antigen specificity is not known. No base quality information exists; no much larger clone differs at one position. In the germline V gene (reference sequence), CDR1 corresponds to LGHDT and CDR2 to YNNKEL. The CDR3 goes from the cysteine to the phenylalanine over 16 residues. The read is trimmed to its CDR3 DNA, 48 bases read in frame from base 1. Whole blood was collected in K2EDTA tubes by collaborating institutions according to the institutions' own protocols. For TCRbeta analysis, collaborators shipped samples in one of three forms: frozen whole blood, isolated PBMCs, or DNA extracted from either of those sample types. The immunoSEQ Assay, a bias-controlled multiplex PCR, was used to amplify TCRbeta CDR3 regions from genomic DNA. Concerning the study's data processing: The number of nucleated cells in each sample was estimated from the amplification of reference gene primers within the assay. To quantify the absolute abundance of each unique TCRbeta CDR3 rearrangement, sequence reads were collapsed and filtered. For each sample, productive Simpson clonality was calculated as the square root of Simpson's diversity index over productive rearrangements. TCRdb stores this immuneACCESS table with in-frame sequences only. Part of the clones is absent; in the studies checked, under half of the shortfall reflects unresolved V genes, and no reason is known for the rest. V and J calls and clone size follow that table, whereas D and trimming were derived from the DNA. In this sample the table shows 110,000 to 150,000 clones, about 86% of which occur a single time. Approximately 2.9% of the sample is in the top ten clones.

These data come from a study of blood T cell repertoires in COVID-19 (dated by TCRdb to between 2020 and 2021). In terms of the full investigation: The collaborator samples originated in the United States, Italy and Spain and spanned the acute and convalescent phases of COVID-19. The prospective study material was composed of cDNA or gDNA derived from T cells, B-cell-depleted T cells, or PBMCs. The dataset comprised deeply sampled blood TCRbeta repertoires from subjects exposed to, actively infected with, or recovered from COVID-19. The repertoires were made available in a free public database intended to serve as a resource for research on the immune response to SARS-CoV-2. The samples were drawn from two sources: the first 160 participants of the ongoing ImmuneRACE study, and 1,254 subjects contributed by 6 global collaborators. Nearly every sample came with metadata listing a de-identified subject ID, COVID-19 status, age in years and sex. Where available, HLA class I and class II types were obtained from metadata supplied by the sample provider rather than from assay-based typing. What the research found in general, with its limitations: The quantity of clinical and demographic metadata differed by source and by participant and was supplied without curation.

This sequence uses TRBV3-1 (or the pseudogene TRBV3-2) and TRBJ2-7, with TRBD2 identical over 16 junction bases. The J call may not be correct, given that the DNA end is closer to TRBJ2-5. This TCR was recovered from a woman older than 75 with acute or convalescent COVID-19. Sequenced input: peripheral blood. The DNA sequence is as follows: TGTGCCAGCAGCCAAGCGGGACTAGCGGGGGGGCCGACCCAGTACTTC. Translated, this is CASSQAGLAGGPTQYF.